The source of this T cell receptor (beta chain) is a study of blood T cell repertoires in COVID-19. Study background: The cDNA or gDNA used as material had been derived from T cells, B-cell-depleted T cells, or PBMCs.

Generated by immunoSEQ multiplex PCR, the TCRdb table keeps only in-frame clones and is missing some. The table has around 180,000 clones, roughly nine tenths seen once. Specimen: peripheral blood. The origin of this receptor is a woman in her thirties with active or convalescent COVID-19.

Here the CDR3 DNA reads TGTGCCAGCAGTGAACAGGGTGGGGTTAGGGGCTACACCTTC. Residues: CASSEQGGVRGYTF. The chain carries TRBV2 and TRBJ1-2; perhaps TRBD1 as D (5 bases). The CDR3 length is 14 residues. The germline gives CDR1 SNHLY, CDR2 FYNNEI. With 2 bases removed from V and 8 bases from J, the gap between germline ends came to 15 bases.